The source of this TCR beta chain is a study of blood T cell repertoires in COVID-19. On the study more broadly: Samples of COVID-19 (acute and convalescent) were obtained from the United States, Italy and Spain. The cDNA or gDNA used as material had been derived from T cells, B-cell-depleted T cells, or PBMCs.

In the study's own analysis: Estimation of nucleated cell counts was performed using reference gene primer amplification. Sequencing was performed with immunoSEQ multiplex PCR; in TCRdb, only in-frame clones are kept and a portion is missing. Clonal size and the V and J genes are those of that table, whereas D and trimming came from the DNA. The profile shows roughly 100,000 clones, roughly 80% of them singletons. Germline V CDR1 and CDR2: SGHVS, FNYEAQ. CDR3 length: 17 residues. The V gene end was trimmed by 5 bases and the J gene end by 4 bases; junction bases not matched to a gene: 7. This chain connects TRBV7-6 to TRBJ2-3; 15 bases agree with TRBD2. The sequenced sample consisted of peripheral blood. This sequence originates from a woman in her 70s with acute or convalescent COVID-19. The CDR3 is CASSTGLAGGLADTQYF. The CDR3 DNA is TGTGCCAGCAGCACCGGACTAGCGGGGGGGCTGGCAGATACGCAGTATTTT.